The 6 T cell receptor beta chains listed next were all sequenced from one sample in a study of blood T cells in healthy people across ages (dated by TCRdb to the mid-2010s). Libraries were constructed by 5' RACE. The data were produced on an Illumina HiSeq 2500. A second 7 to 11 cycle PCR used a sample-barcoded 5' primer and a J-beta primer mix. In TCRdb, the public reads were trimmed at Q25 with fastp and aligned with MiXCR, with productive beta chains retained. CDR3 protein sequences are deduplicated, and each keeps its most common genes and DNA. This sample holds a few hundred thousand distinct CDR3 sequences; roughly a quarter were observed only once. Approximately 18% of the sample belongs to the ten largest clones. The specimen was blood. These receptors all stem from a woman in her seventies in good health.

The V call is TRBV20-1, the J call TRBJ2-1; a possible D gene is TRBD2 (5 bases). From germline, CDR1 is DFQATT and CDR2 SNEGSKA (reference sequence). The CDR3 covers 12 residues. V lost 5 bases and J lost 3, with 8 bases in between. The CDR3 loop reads CSAYRDYNEQFF. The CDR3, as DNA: TGCAGTGCTTACCGGGACTACAATGAGCAGTTCTTC.

CDR3: CASNPRHPTNEKLFF. CDR3 nucleotide sequence: TGTGCCAGCAACCCCAGACATCCAACTAATGAAAAACTGTTTTTT. V is TRBV6-5 and J is TRBJ1-4; D gene ambiguous. CDR1 is MNHEY, CDR2 SVGAGI, per germline. Trimming left V 7 bases short and J 0 bases short, with 12 bases between. The CDR3 has 15 residues.

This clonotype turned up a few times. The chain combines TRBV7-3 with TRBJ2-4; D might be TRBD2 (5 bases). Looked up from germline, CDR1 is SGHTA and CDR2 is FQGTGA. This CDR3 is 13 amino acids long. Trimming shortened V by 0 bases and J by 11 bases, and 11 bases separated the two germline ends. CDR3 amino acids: CASSLTGESVQYF. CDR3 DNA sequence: TGTGCCAGCAGCTTAACGGGAGAAAGCGTTCAGTACTTC.

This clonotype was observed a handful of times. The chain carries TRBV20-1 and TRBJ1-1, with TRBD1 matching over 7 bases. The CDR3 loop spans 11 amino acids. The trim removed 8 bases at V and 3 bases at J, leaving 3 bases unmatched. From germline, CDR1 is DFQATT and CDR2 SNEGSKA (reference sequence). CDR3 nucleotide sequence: TGCAGTTACAGGGGCCACACTGAAGCTTTCTTT. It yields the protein CSYRGHTEAFF.

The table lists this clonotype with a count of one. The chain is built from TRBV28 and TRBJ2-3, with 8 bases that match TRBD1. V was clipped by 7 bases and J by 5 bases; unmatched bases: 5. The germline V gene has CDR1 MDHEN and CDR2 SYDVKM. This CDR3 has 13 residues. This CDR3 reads CASIPTGVDTQYF. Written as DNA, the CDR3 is TGTGCCAGCATCCCGACAGGGGTAGATACGCAGTATTTT.

DNA for the CDR3: TGTGCCAGCAGCTCCCTAGCGGGAGTAAGAAGGGAGCTGTTTTTT. Protein product: CASSSLAGVRRELFF. The chain joins TRBV6-5 to TRBJ2-2; 10 bases align to TRBD2. V was clipped by 6 bases and J by 9 bases; unmatched bases: 10. The CDR3 loop spans 15 amino acids. The germline gives CDR1 MNHEY, CDR2 SVGAGI.